The present entry profiles one TCR beta chain with its context. Participants were aged about 18 to 100 years from around 24 US areas. Categorization into cohorts depended on clinical history that participants reported. In the original workflow: Reference gene primer amplification gave nucleated cell count estimates. The method was immunoSEQ multiplex PCR; TCRdb's version includes in-frame clones alone and lacks a portion of them. That table supplies the V and J calls and clone size; D and trimming were determined from the DNA. The sample shows about 200,000 clones, around 87% of them seen only once. The sample belongs to a study of blood T cell repertoires in COVID-19. Study at large: Samples of COVID-19 (acute and convalescent) were obtained from the United States, Italy and Spain.

Specimen: PBMCs or T cells enriched from blood (not recorded which). This receptor was identified in a woman aged 30 to 39 who had recovered from COVID-19.

The CDR3 sequence: CASRKGGASPQPQHF. In DNA, the CDR3 is TGTGCCAGCCGGAAAGGAGGGGCGTCACCACAGCCCCAGCATTTT. The V gene is TRBV27, the J gene TRBJ1-5; tentatively, D is TRBD1 (5 bases). V was trimmed by 8 bases and J by 7 bases, leaving 21 bases between them. This CDR3 is 15 amino acids long. Germline V CDR1 and CDR2: MNHEY, SMNVEV (reference sequence).